This T cell receptor beta chain is drawn from a study of T cell responses to AZD1222 COVID-19 vaccine. Overall study findings and caveats: Spike-specific TCR repertoires showed rising breadth and depth after two AZD1222 doses.

In regard to this clone: The antigen remains undetermined.

TCRdb keeps only in-frame clones here, not all; method: immunoSEQ multiplex PCR. The sample contains some 110,000 clones, approximately 83% of which appear only once. With V trimmed by 4 bases and J by 1 base, 10 bases remained unmatched. CDR1 and CDR2 from the germline V gene are SGHAT and FQNNGV. The CDR3 totals 17 residues. The chain joins TRBV11-2 to TRBJ1-2; 9 bases are a match to TRBD1. Sequenced here: peripheral blood, sampled on day 0 of MenACWY control vaccination. The clonotype comes from an adult in good health. The CDR3 DNA follows: TGTGCCAGCAGCTCCCCCTTCGGGACAGGGAATAACTATGGCTACACCTTC. This codes for CASSSPFGTGNNYGYTF.